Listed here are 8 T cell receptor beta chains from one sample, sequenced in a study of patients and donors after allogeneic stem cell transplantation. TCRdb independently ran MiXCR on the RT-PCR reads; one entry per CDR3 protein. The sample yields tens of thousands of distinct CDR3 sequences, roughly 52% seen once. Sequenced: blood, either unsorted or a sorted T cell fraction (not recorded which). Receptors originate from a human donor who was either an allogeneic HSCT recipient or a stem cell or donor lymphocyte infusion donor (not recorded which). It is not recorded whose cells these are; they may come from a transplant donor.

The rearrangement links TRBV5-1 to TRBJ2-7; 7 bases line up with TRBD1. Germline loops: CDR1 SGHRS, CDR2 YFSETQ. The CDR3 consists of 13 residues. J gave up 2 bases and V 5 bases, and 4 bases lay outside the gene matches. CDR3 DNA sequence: TGCGCCAGCAGAGAAGGGACAGCCTACGAGCAGTACTTC. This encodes CASREGTAYEQYF.

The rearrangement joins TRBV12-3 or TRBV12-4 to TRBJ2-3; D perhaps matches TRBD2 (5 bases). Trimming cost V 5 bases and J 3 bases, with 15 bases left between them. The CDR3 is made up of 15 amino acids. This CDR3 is CASSAQDLLTDTQYF. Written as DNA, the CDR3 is TGTGCCAGCAGTGCCCAGGACTTATTGACAGATACGCAGTATTTT.

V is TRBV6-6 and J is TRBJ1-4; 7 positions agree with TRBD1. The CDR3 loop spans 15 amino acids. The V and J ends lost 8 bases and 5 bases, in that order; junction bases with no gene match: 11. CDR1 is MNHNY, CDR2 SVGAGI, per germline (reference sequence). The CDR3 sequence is CASYKTPGQNEKLFF. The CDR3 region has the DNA TGTGCCAGCTATAAGACCCCGGGACAGAATGAAAAACTGTTTTTT.

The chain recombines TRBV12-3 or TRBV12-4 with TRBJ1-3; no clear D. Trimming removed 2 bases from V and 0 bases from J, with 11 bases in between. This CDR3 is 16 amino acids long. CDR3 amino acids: CASSLRRVFSGNTIYF. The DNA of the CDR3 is TGTGCCAGCAGTTTACGCCGGGTGTTCTCTGGAAACACCATATATTTT.

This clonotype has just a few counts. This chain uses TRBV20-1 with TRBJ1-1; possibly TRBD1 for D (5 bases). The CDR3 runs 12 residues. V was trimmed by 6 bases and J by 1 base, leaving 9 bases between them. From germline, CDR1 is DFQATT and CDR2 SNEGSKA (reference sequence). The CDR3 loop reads CSATDRNTEAFF. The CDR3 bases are TGCAGTGCCACCGACAGGAACACTGAAGCTTTCTTT.

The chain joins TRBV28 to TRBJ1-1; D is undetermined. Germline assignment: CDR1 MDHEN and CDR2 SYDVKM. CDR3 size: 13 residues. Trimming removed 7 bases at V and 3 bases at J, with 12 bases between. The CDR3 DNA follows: TGTGCCAGCAATAACAAGGTTGACACTGAAGCTTTCTTT. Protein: CASNNKVDTEAFF.

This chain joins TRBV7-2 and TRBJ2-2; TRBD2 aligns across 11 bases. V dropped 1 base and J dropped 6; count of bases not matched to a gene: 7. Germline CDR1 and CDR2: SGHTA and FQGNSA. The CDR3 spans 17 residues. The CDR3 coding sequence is TGTGCCAGCAGCTTAGAACTAGCGGGAGCTTTTTCCGGGGAGCTGTTTTTT. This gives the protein CASSLELAGAFSGELFF.

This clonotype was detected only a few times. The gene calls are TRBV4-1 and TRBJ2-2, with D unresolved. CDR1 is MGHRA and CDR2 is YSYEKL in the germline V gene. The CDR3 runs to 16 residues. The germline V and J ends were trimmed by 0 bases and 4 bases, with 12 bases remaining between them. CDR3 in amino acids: CASSQDMGSGTGELFF. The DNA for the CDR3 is TGCGCCAGCAGCCAAGATATGGGGTCGGGCACCGGGGAGCTGTTTTTT.